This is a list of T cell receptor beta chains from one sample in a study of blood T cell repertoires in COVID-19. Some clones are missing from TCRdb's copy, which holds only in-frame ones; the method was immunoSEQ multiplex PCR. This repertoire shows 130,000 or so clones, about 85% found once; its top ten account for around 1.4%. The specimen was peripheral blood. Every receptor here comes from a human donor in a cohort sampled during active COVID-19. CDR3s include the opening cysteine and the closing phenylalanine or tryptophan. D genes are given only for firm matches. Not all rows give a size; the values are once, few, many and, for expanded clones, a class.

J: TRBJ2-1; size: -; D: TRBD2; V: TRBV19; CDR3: CASSIGTSEIAGFEQFF; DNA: TGTGCCAGTAGTATAGGGACTAGCGAGATAGCAGGTTTTGAGCAGTTCTTC
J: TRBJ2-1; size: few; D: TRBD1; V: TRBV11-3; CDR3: CASSMPTGGLYNEQFF; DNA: TGTGCCAGCAGCATGCCAACAGGGGGCCTCTACAATGAGCAGTTCTTC
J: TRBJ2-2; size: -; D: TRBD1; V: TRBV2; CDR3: CASSWDRNTGELFF; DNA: TGTGCCAGCAGCTGGGACAGGAACACCGGGGAGCTGTTTTTT
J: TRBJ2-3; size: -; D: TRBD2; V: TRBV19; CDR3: CASSIRRLAGERTDTQYF; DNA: TGTGCCAGTAGTATACGGAGACTAGCGGGAGAGCGCACAGATACGCAGTATTTT
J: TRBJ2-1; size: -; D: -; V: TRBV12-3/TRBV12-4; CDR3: CASSLWELNEQFF; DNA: TGTGCCAGCAGTTTGTGGGAGCTCAATGAGCAGTTCTTC
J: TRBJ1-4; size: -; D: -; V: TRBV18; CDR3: CASSPATGEKLFF; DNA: TGTGCCAGCTCCCCGGCGACTGGGGAAAAACTGTTTTTT
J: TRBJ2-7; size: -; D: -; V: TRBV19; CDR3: CASSPDRFSYEQYF; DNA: TGTGCCAGTAGCCCGGACAGATTCTCCTACGAGCAGTACTTC
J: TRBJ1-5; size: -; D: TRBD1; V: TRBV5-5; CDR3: CASSWAPGQGTANQPQHF; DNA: TGTGCCAGCAGCTGGGCCCCGGGACAGGGTACCGCCAATCAGCCCCAGCATTTT
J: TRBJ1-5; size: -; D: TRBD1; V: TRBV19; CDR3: CASTPGQGRWSNQPQHF; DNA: TGTGCCAGTACCCCGGGACAGGGTAGGTGGAGCAATCAGCCCCAGCATTTT
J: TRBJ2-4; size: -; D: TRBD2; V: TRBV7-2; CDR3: CASSLGREGGKNIQYF; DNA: TGTGCCAGCAGCCTAGGCAGGGAGGGTGGCAAAAACATTCAGTACTTC
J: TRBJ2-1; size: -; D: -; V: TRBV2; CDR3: CASSELVATLDEQFF; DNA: TGTGCCAGCAGTGAGCTAGTCGCCACGTTGGATGAGCAGTTCTTC
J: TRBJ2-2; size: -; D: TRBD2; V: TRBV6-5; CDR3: CASISGGRGGELFF; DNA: TGTGCCAGCATTAGTGGCGGGAGAGGCGGGGAGCTGTTTTTT
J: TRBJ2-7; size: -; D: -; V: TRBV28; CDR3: CASSPLQGRENEQYF; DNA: TGTGCCAGCAGCCCCCTACAGGGTAGGGAAAACGAGCAGTACTTC
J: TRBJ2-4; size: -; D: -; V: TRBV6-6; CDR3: CASSLAEGHRSAKNIQYF; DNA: TGTGCCAGCAGTCTGGCTGAAGGACACCGTAGCGCCAAAAACATTCAGTACTTC
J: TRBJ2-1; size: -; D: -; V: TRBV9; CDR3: CASSALLPYNEQFF; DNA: TGTGCCAGCAGCGCCCTCCTACCCTACAATGAGCAGTTCTTC
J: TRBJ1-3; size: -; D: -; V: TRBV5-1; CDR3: CASSPSQGPGNTIYF; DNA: TGCGCCAGCAGCCCCTCCCAGGGCCCTGGAAACACCATATATTTT
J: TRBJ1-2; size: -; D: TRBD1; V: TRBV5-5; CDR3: CASSLGDRGLGRGYTF; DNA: TGTGCCAGCAGCTTGGGGGACAGGGGGCTCGGTCGTGGCTACACCTTC
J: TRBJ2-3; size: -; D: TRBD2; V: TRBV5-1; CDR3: CASSRGSSGTDTQYF; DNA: TGCGCCAGCAGCCGCGGGAGCTCCGGAACAGATACGCAGTATTTT
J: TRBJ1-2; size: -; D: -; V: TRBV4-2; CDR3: CASSRGGEDYGYTF; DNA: TGTGCCAGCAGCCGAGGGGGAGAGGACTATGGCTACACCTTC
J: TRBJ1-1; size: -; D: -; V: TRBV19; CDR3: CASSITRRGSAEAFF; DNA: TGTGCCAGTAGTATTACGAGGCGGGGTTCCGCTGAAGCTTTCTTT
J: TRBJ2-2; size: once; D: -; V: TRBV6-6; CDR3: CASSYGSGFPGELFF; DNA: TGTGCCAGCAGTTACGGGTCAGGGTTCCCCGGGGAGCTGTTTTTT
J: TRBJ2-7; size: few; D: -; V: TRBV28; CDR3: CASSLVAGPVYEQYF; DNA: TGTGCCAGCAGTTTGGTCGCGGGACCTGTCTACGAGCAGTACTTC
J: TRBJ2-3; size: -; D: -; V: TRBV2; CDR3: CASSVGNTQYF; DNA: TGTGCCAGCAGTGTCGGGAATACGCAGTATTTT
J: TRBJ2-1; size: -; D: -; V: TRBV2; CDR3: CASSDRRSHNEQFF; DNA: TGTGCCAGCAGTGATCGGAGGTCCCACAATGAGCAGTTCTTC
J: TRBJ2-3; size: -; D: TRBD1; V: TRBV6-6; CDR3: CASSPQGTGGFTDTQYF; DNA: TGTGCCAGCAGTCCGCAAGGGACAGGGGGCTTCACAGATACGCAGTATTTT
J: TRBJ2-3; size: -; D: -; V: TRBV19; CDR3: CASSARLTSLVTDTQYF; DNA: TGTGCCAGTAGTGCTCGACTAACCTCCTTAGTAACAGATACGCAGTATTTT
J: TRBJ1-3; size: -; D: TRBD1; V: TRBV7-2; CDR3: CASSSQTGNFIGNTIYF; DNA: TGTGCCAGCAGCTCCCAGACAGGGAACTTTATCGGAAACACCATATATTTT
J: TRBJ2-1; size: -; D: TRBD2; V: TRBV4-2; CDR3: CASSRTSGSHEQFF; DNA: TGTGCCAGCAGCCGGACTAGCGGGAGCCATGAGCAGTTCTTC
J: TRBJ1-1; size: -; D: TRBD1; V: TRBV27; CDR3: CASSLTRDSTEAFF; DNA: TGTGCCAGCAGTTTAACCCGGGACAGCACTGAAGCTTTCTTT
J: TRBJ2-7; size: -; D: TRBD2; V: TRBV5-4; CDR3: CASSPNAGAYEQYF; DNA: TGTGCCAGCAGTCCAAACGCGGGAGCCTACGAGCAGTACTTC
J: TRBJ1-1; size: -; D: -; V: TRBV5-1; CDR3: CASSWQGRDTEAFF; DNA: TGCGCCAGCAGCTGGCAGGGGCGGGACACTGAAGCTTTCTTT
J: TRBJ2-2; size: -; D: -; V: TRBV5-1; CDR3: CASSLSIPGNTGELFF; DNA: TGCGCCAGCAGCTTGTCTATCCCAGGGAACACCGGGGAGCTGTTTTTT
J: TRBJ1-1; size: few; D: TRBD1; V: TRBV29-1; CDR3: CSVRTGDTEAFF; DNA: TGCAGCGTTAGGACAGGGGACACTGAAGCTTTCTTT
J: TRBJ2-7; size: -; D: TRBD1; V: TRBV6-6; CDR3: CASSYGDSSYEQYF; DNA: TGTGCCAGCAGTTATGGGGACAGCTCCTACGAGCAGTACTTC
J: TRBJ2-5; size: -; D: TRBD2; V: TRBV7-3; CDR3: CASSLKRLSGREPETQYF; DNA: TGTGCCAGCAGCTTAAAGAGGCTGAGCGGGAGAGAGCCAGAGACCCAGTACTTC
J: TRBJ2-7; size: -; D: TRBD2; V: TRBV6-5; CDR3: CASKGLAGTYEQYF; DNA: TGTGCCAGTAAAGGACTAGCGGGGACCTACGAGCAGTACTTC
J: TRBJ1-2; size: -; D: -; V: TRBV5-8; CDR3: CASTPTGGYGYTF; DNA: TGTGCCAGCACCCCGACAGGCGGCTATGGCTACACCTTC
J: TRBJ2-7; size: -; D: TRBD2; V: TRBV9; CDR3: CASSVSGTSGSYEQYF; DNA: TGTGCCAGCAGCGTCTCCGGGACTAGCGGTTCCTACGAGCAGTACTTC
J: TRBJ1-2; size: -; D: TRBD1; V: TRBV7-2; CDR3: CASSPGTGVNYGYTF; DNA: TGTGCCAGCAGCCCCGGGACAGGGGTAAACTATGGCTACACCTTC
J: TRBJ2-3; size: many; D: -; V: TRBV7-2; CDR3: CASSPADAGDTQYF; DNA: TGTGCCAGCAGCCCCGCCGATGCAGGAGATACGCAGTATTTT
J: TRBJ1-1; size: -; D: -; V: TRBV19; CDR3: CASSSTGPARWAFF; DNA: TGTGCCAGTAGTTCGACAGGCCCCGCCCGATGGGCTTTCTTT
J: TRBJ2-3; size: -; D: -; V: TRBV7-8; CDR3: CASSPRADTQYF; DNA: TGTGCCAGCAGCCCCAGGGCAGATACGCAGTATTTT
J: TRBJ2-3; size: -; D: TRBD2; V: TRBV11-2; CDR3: CASSLVRASGRDTQYF; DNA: TGTGCCAGCAGCTTAGTTAGGGCTAGCGGGAGAGATACGCAGTATTTT
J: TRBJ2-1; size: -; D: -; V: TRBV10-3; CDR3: CAISDPSRQEQFF; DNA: TGTGCCATCAGTGACCCAAGTAGACAAGAGCAGTTCTTC
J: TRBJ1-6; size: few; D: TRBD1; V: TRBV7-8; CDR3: CASRPRDRGRDENSPLHF; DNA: TGTGCCAGCAGACCCAGGGACAGGGGGCGCGATGAGAATTCACCCCTCCACTTT
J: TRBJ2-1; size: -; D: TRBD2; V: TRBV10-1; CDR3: CASSSKGAGSYNEQFF; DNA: TGCGCCAGCAGCTCCAAGGGAGCGGGGTCCTACAATGAGCAGTTCTTC
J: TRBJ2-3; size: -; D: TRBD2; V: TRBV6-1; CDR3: CASSEGLAGGTDTQYF; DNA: TGTGCCAGCAGTGAGGGACTAGCGGGAGGGACGGATACGCAGTATTTT
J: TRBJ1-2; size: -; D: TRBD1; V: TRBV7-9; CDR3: CASSLRGRDGYTF; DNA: TGTGCCAGCAGCTTGAGGGGGCGTGATGGCTACACCTTC
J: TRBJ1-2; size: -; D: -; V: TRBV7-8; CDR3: CASSFTGRGYGYTF; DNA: TGTGCCAGCAGCTTTACAGGGAGAGGCTATGGCTACACCTTC
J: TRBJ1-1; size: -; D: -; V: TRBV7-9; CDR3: CASSPRRGTEAFF; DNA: TGTGCCAGCAGCCCCCGCAGGGGCACTGAAGCTTTCTTT